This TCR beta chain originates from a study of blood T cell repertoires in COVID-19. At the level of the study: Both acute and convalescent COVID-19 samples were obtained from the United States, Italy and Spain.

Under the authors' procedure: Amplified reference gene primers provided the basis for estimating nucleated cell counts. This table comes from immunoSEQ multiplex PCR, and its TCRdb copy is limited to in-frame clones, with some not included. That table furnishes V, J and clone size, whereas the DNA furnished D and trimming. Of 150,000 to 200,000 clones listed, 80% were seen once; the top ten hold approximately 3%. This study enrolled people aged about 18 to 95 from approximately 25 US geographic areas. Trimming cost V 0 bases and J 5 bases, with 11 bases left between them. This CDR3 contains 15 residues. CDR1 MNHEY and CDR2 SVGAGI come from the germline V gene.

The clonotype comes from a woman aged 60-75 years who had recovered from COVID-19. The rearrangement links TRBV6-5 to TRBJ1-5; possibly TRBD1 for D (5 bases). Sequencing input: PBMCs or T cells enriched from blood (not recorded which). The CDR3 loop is CASSYSGGVDQPQHF. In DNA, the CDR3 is TGTGCCAGCAGTTACTCTGGGGGGGTAGATCAGCCCCAGCATTTT.